These 13 T cell receptor beta chains were all obtained from the same sample, sequenced in a study of response to subunit inactivated influenza vaccine. MiXCR was run by TCRdb on the RT-PCR reads, yielding one entry per CDR3 protein. The sample lists about 650,000 distinct CDR3 sequences, less than 15% occurring once. Material: PBMCs from blood, obtained 14 to 15 days before vaccination. These receptors all come from a man aged 50-60 years who received an inactivated influenza vaccine.

V and J are TRBV11-2 and TRBJ2-4; 7 positions agree with TRBD1. Germline V gene lookup returns CDR1 SGHAT and CDR2 FQNNGV. This CDR3 has 17 amino acids. After removal of 2 bases from V and 3 bases from J, the junction contained 10 bases not matched to a gene. CDR3 sequence: CASSLRGAGGNKNIQYF. The CDR3 nucleotides read TGTGCCAGCAGCTTAAGGGGTGCAGGGGGTAACAAAAACATTCAGTACTTC.

This clonotype was observed a handful of times. The chain couples TRBV12-3 or TRBV12-4 to TRBJ2-4; 8 bases map to TRBD1. The CDR3 has 14 amino acids. The V and J ends lost 5 bases and 9 bases, in that order; junction bases with no gene match: 9. This CDR3 reads CASSLGQATTIQYF. In nucleotides, the CDR3 is TGTGCCAGCAGTCTGGGACAGGCTACAACCATTCAGTACTTC.

This clonotype occurred a few times. This chain connects TRBV12-3 or TRBV12-4 to TRBJ1-2, with a weak D call TRBD1 (5 bases). Trimming cost V 4 bases and J 4 bases, with 10 bases left between them. The CDR3 contains 13 residues. The CDR3 region is CASSWEGTYGYTF. The CDR3 DNA follows: TGTGCCAGCAGTTGGGAGGGGACCTATGGCTACACCTTC.

This chain links TRBV20-1 with TRBJ1-6, with 8 nucleotides matching TRBD1. V was pared by 6 bases and J by 4 bases, with 5 bases of the junction left unmatched. Germline V gene sequence: CDR1 DFQATT, CDR2 SNEGSKA (reference sequence). CDR3 size: 14 residues. The CDR3 DNA reads as TGCAGTGCAAGGACAGGGCCTTATAATTCACCCCTCCACTTT. Translated, it gives CSARTGPYNSPLHF.

This chain uses TRBV27 with TRBJ2-1, with 9 bases matching TRBD2. CDR3 length: 17 amino acids. CDR1 is MNHEY, CDR2 SMNVEV, per germline (reference sequence). V lost 7 bases, J lost 12 bases, and 22 bases stayed unmatched. The CDR3 sequence: CASTTVQTSGGGGGQFF. In nucleotides, the CDR3 is TGTGCCAGCACCACCGTCCAGACTAGCGGAGGTGGGGGGGGGCAGTTCTTC.

This clonotype has just a few counts. The V and J genes are TRBV4-3 and TRBJ2-3, with a possible D match to TRBD1 (6 bases). This CDR3 contains 18 residues. Looked up from germline, CDR1 is LGHNA and CDR2 is YSLEER. The germline V and J ends were trimmed by 0 bases and 2 bases, with 18 bases remaining between them. CDR3 protein: CASSQDLPRGINTDTQYF. DNA for the CDR3: TGCGCCAGCAGCCAAGATCTCCCCAGGGGCATTAACACAGATACGCAGTATTTT.

V usage is TRBV28 and J usage is TRBJ2-4; TRBD2 might be the D (6 bases). The V gene's germline CDR1 is MDHEN and CDR2 SYDVKM. This CDR3 region has 16 residues. Trimming took off 6 bases at V and 7 bases at J, with 22 bases between the two ends. CDR3 amino acids: CASRRGPRDFVNIQYF. Here the CDR3 DNA reads TGTGCCAGCAGACGAGGCCCCCGGGACTTCGTGAACATTCAGTACTTC. Full variable domain (remainder filled in from reference TRBV28 and TRBJ2-4): DVKVTQSSRYLVKRTGEKVFLECVQDMDHENMFWYRQDPGLGLRLIYFSYDVKMKEKGDIPEGYSVSREKKERFSLILESASTNQTSMYLCASRRGPRDFVNIQYFGAGTRLSVL.

This sequence joins TRBV18 and TRBJ2-1, with D uncertain. CDR3 size: 11 residues. Germline V lookup: CDR1 KGHSH, CDR2 LQKENI. V was trimmed by 3 bases and J by 9 bases, leaving 6 bases between them. This chain's CDR3 is CASSPLAEQFF. CDR3 DNA: TGTGCCAGCTCACCTCTGGCTGAGCAGTTCTTC.

A few counts support this clonotype. J is TRBJ1-6 and V is TRBV29-1; 8 bases match TRBD1. The CDR3 spans 13 residues. After removal of 6 bases from V and 7 bases from J, the junction contained 5 bases not matched to a gene. Germline-derived CDR1 and CDR2 are SQVTM and ANQGSEA. In nucleotides, the CDR3 is TGCAGCGTGACGACAGGGGAAAATTCACCCCTCCACTTT. Amino acid sequence: CSVTTGENSPLHF.

This clonotype was seen many times. J is TRBJ2-1 and V is TRBV20-1, with D unclear. The CDR3 length is 12 residues. Germline V gene sequence: CDR1 DFQATT, CDR2 SNEGSKA (reference sequence). The CDR3: CSWKGSYNEQFF. The DNA of the CDR3 is TGCAGCTGGAAGGGCTCCTACAATGAGCAGTTCTTC.

This clonotype was observed a handful of times. The chain uses TRBV5-6 and TRBJ1-2; the D gene is possibly TRBD1 (6 bases). V gave up 2 bases and J gave up 3 bases, with 11 bases separating them. The CDR3 is 14 residues long. Germline V lookup: CDR1 SGHDT, CDR2 YYEEEE. CDR3 DNA sequence: TGTGCCAGCAGCTTACAGGGACCTGACTATGGCTACACCTTC. Its protein product is CASSLQGPDYGYTF.

As to this clonotype: A read error may produce the germline difference seen at one junction end. J is TRBJ2-7 and V is TRBV7-7; 7 bases fit TRBD1. From germline, CDR1 is SSHAT and CDR2 FNYEAQ (reference sequence). This CDR3 comprises 15 residues. This CDR3 is CASSLDPRQGGEQYF. CDR3 bases: TGTGCTAGCAGCTTAGATCCCCGACAGGGCGGCGAGCAGTACTTC.

This clonotype was seen only a few times. The chain's CDR3 is CASSQPHGSPLHF. The CDR3 region has the DNA TGTGCCAGCAGCCAACCCCACGGGTCACCCCTCCACTTT. This rearrangement joins TRBV11-2 to TRBJ1-6; D is uncertain. The V and J ends lost 5 bases and 10 bases respectively, with 12 bases between them. Germline loops: CDR1 SGHAT, CDR2 FQNNGV. The CDR3 spans 13 residues.